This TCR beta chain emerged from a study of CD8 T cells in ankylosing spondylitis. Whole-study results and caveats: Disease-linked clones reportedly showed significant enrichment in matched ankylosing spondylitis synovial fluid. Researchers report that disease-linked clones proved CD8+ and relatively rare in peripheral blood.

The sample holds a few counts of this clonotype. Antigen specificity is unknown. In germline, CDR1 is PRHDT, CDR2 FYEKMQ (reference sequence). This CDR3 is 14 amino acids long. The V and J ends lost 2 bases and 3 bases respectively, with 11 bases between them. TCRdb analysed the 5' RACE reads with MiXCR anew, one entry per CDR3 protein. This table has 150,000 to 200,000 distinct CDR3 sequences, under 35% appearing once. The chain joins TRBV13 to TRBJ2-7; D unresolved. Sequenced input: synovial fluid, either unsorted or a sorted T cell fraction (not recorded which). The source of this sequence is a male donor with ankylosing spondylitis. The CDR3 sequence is CASSLRSGHYEQYF. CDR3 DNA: TGTGCCAGCAGCTTAAGGTCCGGTCACTACGAGCAGTACTTC. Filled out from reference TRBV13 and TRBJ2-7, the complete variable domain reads AAGVIQSPRHLIKEKRETATLKCYPIPRHDTVYWYQQGPGQDPQFLISFYEKMQSDKGSIPDRFSAQQFSDYHSELNMSSLELGDSALYFCASSLRSGHYEQYFGPGTRLTVT.